The T cell receptor (beta chain) described here comes from a study of early stage breast cancer tumors (dated by TCRdb to about 2017). Describing the broader study: Of the roughly 17 invasive breast tumors, 12 to 13 were found to be estrogen receptor-positive, progesterone receptor-positive and HER2-negative. Eight of the 12 ER+/PR+/HER2- tumors were invasive ductal carcinomas, while the other four were invasive lobular carcinomas. A read coverage of roughly 10-fold per sample was achieved on average. A total of 2 million to 3 million templates, representing some 1.2 million unique clonotypes, were detected across all samples. What the research found in general, with its limitations: Chain pairing and functional markers such as CD4, CD8 and FOXP3 were not captured by bulk genomic DNA sequencing of unsorted cells. Compared with adjacent normal breast tissue, tumors had around 2.5-fold higher T cell density and higher clonality. Repertoires from blood and normal breast were more alike than repertoires from blood and tumor, and in about 85% of the 16 patients, comparing each tissue with blood separated tumor from normal. Enriched TCRB sequences shared across patients were mostly commonly generated sequences, unlikely to play an important role in the tumor microenvironment. Because the cohort was small, analysis by tumor subtype was not possible.

The germline V gene (reference sequence) supplies CDR1 LNHNV and CDR2 YYDKDF. Counted from cysteine to phenylalanine, this CDR3 has 17 amino acids. The sequence is cut down to CDR3 DNA, 51 bases in frame from base 1. Trimming costs V 1 base and J 3 bases, and their ends lie 18 bases apart. Worth noting for this clone: The clone's antigen remains unknown. One base away there is no much larger clone; base qualities are not given.

Each sample was amplified in two independent genomic DNA replicates, using about 0.45 ug for blood and approximately 1.4 ug for tumor or normal breast. TCRB sequencing of genomic DNA was carried out with the ImmunoSeq Intro kit according to the manufacturer's instructions. Multiplex PCR ran around 29 cycles with proprietary primers and spike-in control sequences for absolute quantification. An 87-bp fragment spanning the CDR3 and flanking V and J genes was sequenced with single-end 150-bp reads. Seven samples, each with two replicates, were multiplexed per lane of an Illumina MiSeq using version 3.0 chemistry. Concerning the study's data processing: Raw data were processed by the vendor's proprietary pipeline, with both replicates merged into one result per sample. Productive rearrangements sharing the V-gene family, CDR3 amino acid sequence and J-gene segment were defined as clonotypes. Clonality was computed as 1 minus the normalized Shannon entropy (Pielou evenness) of TCRB abundances. T cell density was estimated as total templates divided by the number of input cells, with the number of input cells inferred from the DNA input amount. Recon was used with default parameters to estimate total repertoire diversity and clonality. A clonotype was considered tumor-enriched if its abundance in tumor exceeded 0.1% and was at least 32-fold higher than its abundance in normal breast. Drawn from immuneACCESS, this table holds only the in-frame rearrangements with V and J called that TCRdb kept. Clones are partly lost; checked studies trace under half to an unresolved V gene and leave the rest unexplained. D and trimming come from the DNA, and the V and J calls and clone size come from that table. The sample table records about 36,000 clones; 70% to 85% of these occur just once. The ten largest clonotypes hold roughly 6.1% of the sample.

The study profiled bulk TCR beta-chain repertoires in matched peripheral blood, tumor and adjacent normal breast tissue taken from roughly 17 patients with early-stage breast cancer. Before surgery, about 4.5-11 mL of whole blood was collected into EDTA tubes and then processed within 2 hours. Peripheral blood mononuclear cells were isolated by Ficoll-Paque centrifugation in SepMate-50 tubes. For storage in liquid nitrogen, PBMCs were cryopreserved as aliquots of 2 to 4 million cells in around 90% FBS with 10% DMSO. The Qiagen AllPrep DNA/RNA Mini kit was used to extract genomic DNA. The rearrangement combines TRBV15 with TRBJ2-5; the D gene is possibly TRBD2, with 6 bases matching. Specimen: blood. The receptor was isolated from a person between 55 and 70 years old with breast cancer. The DNA sequence is given as TGTGCCACCAGCAGAGGCCCGACGGGTAGGGAGGAAGAGACCCAGTACTTC. Translated, this gives CATSRGPTGREEETQYF.